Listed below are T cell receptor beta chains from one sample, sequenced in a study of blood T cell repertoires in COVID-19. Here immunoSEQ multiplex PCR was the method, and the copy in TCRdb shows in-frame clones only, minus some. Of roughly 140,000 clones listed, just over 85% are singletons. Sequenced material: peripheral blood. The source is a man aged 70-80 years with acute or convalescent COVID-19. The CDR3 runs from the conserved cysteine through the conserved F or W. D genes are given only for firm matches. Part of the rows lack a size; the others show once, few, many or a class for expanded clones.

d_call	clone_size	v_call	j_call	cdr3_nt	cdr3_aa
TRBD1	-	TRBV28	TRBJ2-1	TGTGCCAGCAGTCCCGGGACAGGGTTCTACAATGAGCAGTTCTTC	CASSPGTGFYNEQFF
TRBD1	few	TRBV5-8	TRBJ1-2	TGTGCCAGCAGCTTGGACGGGACAGGGGGCGGATATGGCTACACCTTC	CASSLDGTGGGYGYTF
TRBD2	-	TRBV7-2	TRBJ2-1	TGTGCCAGCAGCATCGTAACTAGCGGGAGGGAGCAGTTCTTC	CASSIVTSGREQFF
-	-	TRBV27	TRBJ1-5	TGTGCCAGCAGTTTCAGGGAAAATCAGCCCCAGCATTTT	CASSFRENQPQHF
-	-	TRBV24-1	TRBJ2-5	TGTGCCACCAGTGATTGGGCCGAAGAGACCCAGTACTTC	CATSDWAEETQYF
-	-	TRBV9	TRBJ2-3	TGTGCCAGCAGCATCGGTCCGAGGGAGGCAGATACGCAGTATTTT	CASSIGPREADTQYF
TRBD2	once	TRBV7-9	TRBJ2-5	TGTGCCAGCAGCCCGGGACTAGCAGAGACCCAGTACTTC	CASSPGLAETQYF
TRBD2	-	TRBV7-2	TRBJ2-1	TGTGCCAGCAGCTTTCTAGCGGGAGCGGAGCAGTTCTTC	CASSFLAGAEQFF
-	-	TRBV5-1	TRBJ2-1	TGCGCCAGCAGCCTCCGACTTACCTACAATGAGCAGTTCTTC	CASSLRLTYNEQFF
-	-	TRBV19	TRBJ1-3	TGTGCCAGTAGTATCGGGTCGCACTCTGGAAACACCATATATTTT	CASSIGSHSGNTIYF
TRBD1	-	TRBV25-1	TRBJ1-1	TGTGCCAGCAGTCCGCGACAGGGGGCCGAAGCTTTCTTT	CASSPRQGAEAFF
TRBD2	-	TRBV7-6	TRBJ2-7	TGTGCCAGCAGGAGGGGAGCGGGAGGGCCGTACGAGCAGTACTTC	CASRRGAGGPYEQYF
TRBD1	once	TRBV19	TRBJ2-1	TGTGCCAGTAGTCGCCAGGGGGATACCTACAACAATGAGCAGTTCTTC	CASSRQGDTYNNEQFF
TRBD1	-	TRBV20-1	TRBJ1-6	TGCAGTGCAAGTCGGGGAGGACAGGGAAGGGGTGATTCACCCCTCCACTTT	CSASRGGQGRGDSPLHF
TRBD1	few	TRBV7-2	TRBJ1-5	TGTGCCAGCAGCCCGACAGGGTTGGCCAATCAGCCCCAGCATTTT	CASSPTGLANQPQHF
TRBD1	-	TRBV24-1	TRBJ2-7	TGTGCCACCAGTGATGGATACAACAGGGGGTCTTACGAGCAGTACTTC	CATSDGYNRGSYEQYF
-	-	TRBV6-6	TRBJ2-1	TGTGCCAGCAGTTACTCTGGCGGGCCTAACAATGAGCAGTTCTTC	CASSYSGGPNNEQFF
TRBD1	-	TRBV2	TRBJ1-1	TGTGCCAGCAGCCTGGGACAGATGAACACTGAAGCTTTCTTT	CASSLGQMNTEAFF
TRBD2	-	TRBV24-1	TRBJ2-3	TGTGCCACCAGTGATTCGCGGATACGACTAGCGGATAGCACAGATACGCAGTATTTT	CATSDSRIRLADSTDTQYF
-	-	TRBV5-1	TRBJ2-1	TGCGCCAGCAGCGATTACAGGGTAGGAGCCTACAATGAGCAGTTCTTC	CASSDYRVGAYNEQFF
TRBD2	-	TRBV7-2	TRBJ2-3	TGTGCCAGCAGTTCCAGACTAGCGAGTCGGGATACGCAGTATTTT	CASSSRLASRDTQYF
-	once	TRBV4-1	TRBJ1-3	TGCGCCAGCAGCCAAGATTCCCCCCATGGACAGACGGCTGGGGTTTTCTCCATATATTTT	CASSQDSPHGQTAGVFSIYF
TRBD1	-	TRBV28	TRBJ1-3	TGTGCCAGCAGTTTACCCAGGGGGCCTACAAGCTCTGGAAACACCATATATTTT	CASSLPRGPTSSGNTIYF
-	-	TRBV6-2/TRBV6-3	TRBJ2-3	TGTGCCAGCAGTCGGGGCAGTACAGGGGATACGCAGTATTTT	CASSRGSTGDTQYF
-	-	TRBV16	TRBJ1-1	TGTGCCAGCAGCCATAGGGACACCTTAGCTGAAGCTTTCTTT	CASSHRDTLAEAFF
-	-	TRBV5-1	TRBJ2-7	TGCGCCAGCAGCTCCGACAGTAACCCTCCCTACGAGCAGTACTTC	CASSSDSNPPYEQYF
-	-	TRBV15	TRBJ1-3	TGTGCCACCAGCAGCGACAGAAGCTCTGGAAACACCATATATTTT	CATSSDRSSGNTIYF
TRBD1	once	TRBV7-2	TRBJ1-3	TGTGCCAGCAGCTTAGAGGGGGCCTCTGGAAACACCATATATTTT	CASSLEGASGNTIYF
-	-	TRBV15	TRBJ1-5	TGTGCCACCAGCAGAGATCTGGCAGGGGGCAATCAGCCCCAGCATTTT	CATSRDLAGGNQPQHF
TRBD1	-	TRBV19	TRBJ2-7	TGTGCCAGTAGTATAGCCCCACCAGGGGGTTTGCTCGTCGAGCAGTACTTC	CASSIAPPGGLLVEQYF
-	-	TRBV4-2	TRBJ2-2	TGTGCCAGCAGCCAAGATGGGCCGATCACCGGGGAGCTGTTTTTT	CASSQDGPITGELFF
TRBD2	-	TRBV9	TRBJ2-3	TGTGCCAGCAGCGTGGCCCCGAAACTAGCGGGAGTTACAGATACGCAGTATTTT	CASSVAPKLAGVTDTQYF
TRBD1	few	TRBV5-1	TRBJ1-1	TGCGCCAGCAGCTATGGACAGGGGGACACTGAAGCTTTCTTT	CASSYGQGDTEAFF
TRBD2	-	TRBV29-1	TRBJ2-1	TGCAGCGTCCTTCCGGGACTAGCGGGAGCTGAGCAGTTCTTC	CSVLPGLAGAEQFF
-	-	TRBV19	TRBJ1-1	TGTGCCAGTAGTACAAGGGAGAGGAACACTGAAGCTTTCTTT	CASSTRERNTEAFF
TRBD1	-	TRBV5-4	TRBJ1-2	TGTGCCAGCAGCCCTGGACAGGGAAACTATGGCTACACCTTC	CASSPGQGNYGYTF
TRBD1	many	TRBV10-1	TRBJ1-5	TGCGCCAGCAGTCGGGACAGGGGGCAGCCCCAGCATTTT	CASSRDRGQPQHF
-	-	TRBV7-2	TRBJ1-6	TGTGCCAGCAGCTTAGTAGGGACGGCCTCGGGGGGTACTAATTCACCCCTCCACTTT	CASSLVGTASGGTNSPLHF
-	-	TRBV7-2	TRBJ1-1	TGTGCCAGCAGCTTCCGGAACACTGAAGCTTTCTTT	CASSFRNTEAFF